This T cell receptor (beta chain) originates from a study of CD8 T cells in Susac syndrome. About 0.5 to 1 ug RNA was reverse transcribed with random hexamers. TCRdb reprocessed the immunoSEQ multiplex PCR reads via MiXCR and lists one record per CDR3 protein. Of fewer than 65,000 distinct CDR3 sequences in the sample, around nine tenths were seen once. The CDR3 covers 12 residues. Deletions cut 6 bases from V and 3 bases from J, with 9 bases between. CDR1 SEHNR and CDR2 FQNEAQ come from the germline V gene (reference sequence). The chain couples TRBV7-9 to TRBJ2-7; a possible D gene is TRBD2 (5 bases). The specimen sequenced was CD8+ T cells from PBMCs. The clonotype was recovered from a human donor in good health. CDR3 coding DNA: TGTGCCAGCAGGCTGGCGGGCTACGAGCAGTACTTC. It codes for CASRLAGYEQYF.